This T cell receptor (beta chain) was sequenced during a study of blood T cell repertoires in COVID-19. Study-level background: Sources were T cells, B-cell-depleted T cells, or PBMCs; the material itself was cDNA or gDNA.

V lost 1 base to trimming and J lost 0 bases, with 22 bases between them. CDR3 length: 20 residues. CDR1 is MNHEY, CDR2 SMNVEV, per germline (reference sequence). The protocol was immunoSEQ multiplex PCR, while the TCRdb copy is restricted to in-frame clones and leaves out a portion. The sample shows 160,000 or so clones, about 90% of them seen only once. This chain uses TRBV27 with TRBJ2-1, with a possible D match to TRBD1 (6 bases). The specimen was PBMCs or T cells enriched from blood (not recorded which). The clonotype originates from a human donor with acute COVID-19. The donor label of this sample is uncertain. The CDR3 bases are TGTGCCAGCAGTTTATTTCGGGTCAGGGGAGAGCGGAGCTCCTACAATGAGCAGTTCTTC. Protein sequence: CASSLFRVRGERSSYNEQFF.